These 17 T cell receptor beta chains were sequenced from one sample in a study of T cell clonality in common variable immunodeficiency (dated by TCRdb to 2014 to 2015). Libraries were prepared through the immunoSEQ multiplex PCR assay. Sourced from immuneACCESS, this table was stored by TCRdb with only in-frame sequences that have V and J called. A share of the clones is absent; for the studies checked, an unresolved V gene accounts for under half, and the remainder has no known explanation. With approximately 37,000 clones recorded, this sample contains no clone counted only once. 9.5% of the sample is held by the ten biggest clonotypes. The sequenced sample consisted of peripheral blood mononuclear cells. The receptor set was obtained from a person aged 18 to 75 in good health.

This clone was seen repeatedly, ten times or more. The CDR3 end is not reached by the read, which stops 3 residues before it; the germline J gene fills it in. V is TRBV5-1 and J is TRBJ2-2, with D perhaps TRBD2 (5 bases). The V end was cut by 4 bases, the J end by 3 bases, with 16 bases between. Per the germline V gene, CDR1 is SGHRS and CDR2 is YFSETQ. CDR3 length equals 16 residues. The sequenced CDR3 bases are TGCGCCAGCAGCGAAACAGCGGCGATGGACACCGGGGAG. The encoded protein is CASSETAAMDTGE. The full CDR3 is CASSETAAMDTGELFF.

This clone was found many times. Here the CDR3 reads CASSLGPSSYEQYF. The part of the CDR3 DNA that was read is TGTGCCAGCAGCTTAGGCCCTAGCTCCTACGAG. The chain combines TRBV13 with TRBJ2-7; D not resolved. Read sequence stops 3 residues before the CDR3 end, and the germline J gene provides the missing end. Trimming took off 0 bases at V and 0 bases at J, with 6 bases between the two ends. The germline gives CDR1 PRHDT, CDR2 FYEKMQ (reference sequence). This CDR3 comprises 14 residues.

Ten or more counts support this clone. The sequenced fragment ends 3 residues before the CDR3 boundary, so the rest is inferred from the germline J gene. The chain links TRBV12-3 or TRBV12-4 to TRBJ2-1, with 8 bases identical to TRBD1. Germline trimming cut 4 bases from V and 6 bases from J; bases unmatched to any gene: 11. The length of the CDR3 is 16 residues. The sequenced part of the CDR3 DNA is TGTGCCAGCAGTTCCGTCGGGACAGGACGACGCAATGAG. As protein: CASSSVGTGRRNE. The whole CDR3 reads CASSSVGTGRRNEQFF.

This clone was observed at least ten times. The CDR3 sequence is CASSLGPGDEQYF. The DNA read from the CDR3 is TGTGCCAGCAGCTTAGGGCCGGGGGACGAG. The chain combines TRBV7-6 with TRBJ2-7; D might be TRBD2 (6 bases). The read terminates 3 residues before the CDR3 end, so the remaining end is supplied by the germline J gene. This CDR3 is 13 amino acids long. V was shortened by 1 base and J by 5 bases, with 9 bases between the two germline ends. Germline CDR1 is SGHVS and CDR2 is FNYEAQ.

In this sample, this clone turned up many times. With the read ending 3 residues before the CDR3 end, the germline J gene is used to fill in that end. V usage is TRBV11-3 and J usage is TRBJ2-1; TRBD1 agrees at 7 bases. Trimming removed 4 bases from V and 4 bases from J; junction bases left unmatched: 4. The CDR3 is 14 amino acids. CDR1 and CDR2 from the germline V gene are SGHNT and YENEEA. The CDR3 protein is CASSSQGKYNEQFF. The sequenced CDR3 bases are TGTGCCAGCAGCTCACAGGGGAAGTACAATGAG. The full variable domain, rest sourced from reference TRBV11-3 and TRBJ2-1, is EAGVVQSPRYKIIEKKQPVAFWCNPISGHNTLYWYLQNLGQGPELLIRYENEEAVDDSQLPKDRFSAERLKGVDSTLKIQPAELGDSAVYLCASSSQGKYNEQFFGPGTRLTVL.

The sample holds many counts of this clone. Read coverage stops 3 residues before the CDR3 terminus; the germline J gene supplies the remainder. The chain recombines TRBV10-3 with TRBJ2-6, with D tentatively TRBD1 or TRBD2 (6 bases each). Per the germline V gene, CDR1 is ENHRY and CDR2 is SYGVKD. V gave up 7 bases and J gave up 4 bases, with 11 bases separating them. CDR3 length equals 14 residues. The sequenced CDR3 bases are TGTGCCATCACCCAGGGGAGGGGGGCCAACGTC. Translated: CAITQGRGANV. The entire CDR3 protein is CAITQGRGANVLTF.

This clone was counted ten times or more. Read coverage stops 3 residues before the CDR3 terminus; the germline J gene supplies the remainder. The chain couples TRBV7-2 to TRBJ2-5; weak D call: TRBD2 (5 bases). CDR1 SGHTA and CDR2 FQGNSA come from the germline V gene. CDR3 length: 13 residues. Trimming took 5 bases from V and 7 from J, leaving 14 bases between them. The CDR3 sequence: CASSPPGGGTQYF. CDR3 DNA (partial): TGTGCCAGCAGCCCCCCCGGCGGAGGGACC.

There are many counts of this clone. The missing CDR3 end, 3 residues past where the read stops, is filled in from the germline J gene. The chain employs TRBV12-3 or TRBV12-4 and TRBJ2-1; 12 bases map to TRBD2. V was clipped by 5 bases and J by 4 bases; unmatched bases: 3. This CDR3 region has 15 residues. The CDR3 region is CASSPGLAGYNEQFF. The sequenced CDR3 bases are TGTGCCAGCAGTCCCGGACTAGCGGGGTACAATGAG.

This clone has at least ten counts. Sequence at one end of the junction differs from germline and may be a read error. The observed sequence ends 3 residues before the CDR3 terminus, with the missing tail filled in from the germline J gene. The chain has TRBV20-1 and TRBJ2-1; 13 bases match TRBD2. The CDR3 length is 16 residues. In germline, CDR1 is DFQATT, CDR2 SNEGSKA (reference sequence). CDR3 bases read: TGCAGTGCAAGAGGGACTAGCGGGACCAGTAACAATGAG. Protein: CSARGTSGTSNNE. The complete CDR3 sequence is CSARGTSGTSNNEQFF.

This clone has at least ten counts. The DNA ends 3 residues before the CDR3 does, and the rest of the CDR3 is filled in from the germline J gene. The J gene is TRBJ2-7, the V gene TRBV7-9; D remains ambiguous. Germline CDR1 is SEHNR and CDR2 is FQNEAQ (reference sequence). V was pared by 3 bases and J by 3 bases, with 12 bases between. The CDR3 spans 14 residues. Incomplete CDR3 DNA: TGTGCCAGCAGCTTGCAGGTGACCTACTACGAG. This translates into CASSLQVTYYE. The full CDR3 protein is CASSLQVTYYEQYF.

In its sample, this clone was seen many times. Read sequence stops 3 residues before the CDR3 end, and the germline J gene provides the missing end. The rearrangement links TRBV20-1 to TRBJ2-5; TRBD2 is a possible D gene (6 bases). The CDR3 is 14 amino acids. V gave up 8 bases and J gave up 5 bases, with 21 bases separating them. Germline-derived CDR1 and CDR2 are DFQATT and SNEGSKA (reference sequence). CDR3 sequence: CSPRGPGVGETQYF. CDR3 DNA (partial): TGCAGTCCGAGGGGTCCGGGAGTGGGGGAGACC.

This clone occurred many times. The read comes to an end 3 residues before the CDR3 does, leaving the germline J gene to fill in the end. The J gene is TRBJ2-1, the V gene TRBV20-1; TRBD2 matches 7 bases. Germline V CDR1 and CDR2: DFQATT, SNEGSKA (reference sequence). This CDR3 spans 14 amino acids. Trimming took 6 bases from V and 5 from J; bases not matched to a gene: 10. The sequenced part of the CDR3 DNA is TGCAGTGCAAACCTAGCGGAGGCTAACAATGAG. This translates into CSANLAEANNE. The whole CDR3 region reads CSANLAEANNEQFF.

With regard to this clone: A much larger clone lies a single base off, so this may be a read error. The CDR3 end is not reached by the read, which stops 3 residues before it; the germline J gene fills it in. This chain connects TRBV6-1 to TRBJ2-3, with D perhaps assigned TRBD1 or TRBD2 (5 bases each). Per the germline V gene, CDR1 is MNHNS and CDR2 is SASEGT. The CDR3 consists of 15 residues. CDR3 DNA, as far as it was read: TGTGCCAGCAGTGTCGCGAGGGGCGGCAATCAGCCG. This gives the protein CASSVARGGNQP. The CDR3 in full is CASSVARGGNQPQYF.

This clone was observed many times. The DNA ends 3 residues before the CDR3 does, and the rest of the CDR3 is filled in from the germline J gene. J is TRBJ1-1 and V is TRBV20-1; possibly TRBD1 for D (5 bases). Per the germline V gene, CDR1 is DFQATT and CDR2 is SNEGSKA (reference sequence). The length of the CDR3 is 10 residues. The CDR3 sequence is CAGQNTEAFF. CDR3 DNA (partial): TGCGCGGGGCAGAACACTGAA.

Many counts were recorded for this clone. The junction departs from germline at one end; a sequencing error may be responsible. The read is 3 residues too short to cover the CDR3 end, so that end is filled in from the germline J gene. The chain employs TRBV7-8 and TRBJ2-7; 14 positions match TRBD2. This CDR3 region has 18 residues. Germline CDR1 reads SGHVS; CDR2 reads FQNEAQ. The part of the CDR3 DNA that was read is TGTGCCAGCAGCTCGGGACTAGCGGGAGAGGTATTCTCCCACGAG. Residues: CASSSGLAGEVFSHE. The CDR3 reads in full as CASSSGLAGEVFSHEQYF.

This clone was seen a few times. The read gets to within 3 residues of the CDR3 end, and the germline J gene fills in the rest. The chain carries TRBV2 and TRBJ1-1, with D possibly TRBD1 on 5 matching bases. The V end lost 1 base, the J end lost 1 base, and 10 bases lay between the germline ends. CDR1 is SNHLY, CDR2 FYNNEI, per germline. The CDR3 totals 15 residues. The CDR3 DNA, read in part, is TGTGCCAGCAGTGAAGACGGGGGGGAGAACACTGAA. This translates into CASSEDGGENTE. The CDR3 as a whole reads CASSEDGGENTEAFF.

This clone was observed at least ten times. The sequence runs out 3 residues before the end of the CDR3; the remainder is reconstructed from the germline J gene. J is TRBJ1-6 and V is TRBV30; TRBD1 aligns across 7 bases. Trimming cost V 7 bases and J 7 bases; bases outside gene matches: 7. This CDR3 contains 13 residues. Germline V gives CDR1 GTSNPN, CDR2 SVGIG (reference sequence). CDR3 amino acids: CAFGGQRNSPLHF. CDR3 DNA, as far as it was read: TGTGCCTTTGGGGGACAGAGGAATTCACCC.